These 3 T cell receptor beta chains came from one sample sequenced in a study of blood T cell repertoires in COVID-19. Here immunoSEQ multiplex PCR was the method, and the copy in TCRdb shows in-frame clones only, minus some. Of roughly 66,000 clones in the sample, 75% to 95% were seen once. Sequencing was done on a sample of peripheral blood. These TCRs come from a human donor with active COVID-19. The donor label of this sample is uncertain.

CDR3 nucleotides: TGCGCCAGCAGCTTGGCCGGGACAGGGGGCATTTCACCCCTCCACTTT. Protein: CASSLAGTGGISPLHF. This chain uses TRBV5-1 with TRBJ1-6, with 12 bases fitting TRBD1. Germline V gene sequence: CDR1 SGHRS, CDR2 YFSETQ. The V segment lost 0 bases and the J segment 9 bases; nucleotides outside the gene matches: 4. The CDR3 covers 16 residues.

This chain joins TRBV2 and TRBJ1-2; possible D gene TRBD1, 5 bases. From germline, CDR1 is SNHLY and CDR2 FYNNEI. With 6 bases removed from V and 0 bases from J, the gap between germline ends came to 14 bases. This CDR3 is built from 15 residues. CDR3 bases: TGTGCCAGCAGAAGAGGGGAGGTCGCTAACTATGGCTACACCTTC. Amino acid sequence: CASRRGEVANYGYTF.

The chain has TRBV6-5 and TRBJ1-2, with 7 positions matching TRBD1. The J segment lost 8 bases and the V segment lost 5 bases, leaving 14 bases of the junction unmatched. The V gene's germline CDR1 is MNHEY and CDR2 SVGAGI. The CDR3 length is 15 residues. The CDR3 DNA is TGTGCCAGCAGTCCCCCGGGACAGATCCCCGGCGGCTACACCTTC. Translating it yields CASSPPGQIPGGYTF.